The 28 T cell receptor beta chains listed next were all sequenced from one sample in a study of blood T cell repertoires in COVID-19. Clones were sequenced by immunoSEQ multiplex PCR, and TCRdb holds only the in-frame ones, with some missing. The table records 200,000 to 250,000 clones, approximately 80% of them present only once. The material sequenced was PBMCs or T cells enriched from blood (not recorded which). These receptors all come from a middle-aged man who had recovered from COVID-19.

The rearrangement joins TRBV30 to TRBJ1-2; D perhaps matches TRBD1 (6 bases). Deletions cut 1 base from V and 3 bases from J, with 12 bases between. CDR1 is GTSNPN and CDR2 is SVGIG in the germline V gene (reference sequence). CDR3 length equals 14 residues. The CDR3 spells CAWSGAGQYYGYTF. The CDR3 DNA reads TGTGCCTGGAGTGGGGCCGGACAGTACTATGGCTACACCTTC.

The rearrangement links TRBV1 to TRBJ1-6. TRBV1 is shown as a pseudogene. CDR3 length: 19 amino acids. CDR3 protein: CTSSQGWRDNWLENSPLHF. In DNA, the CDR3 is TGCACCAGCAGCCAAGGGTGGAGGGATAATTGGTTGGAGAATTCACCCCTCCACTTT.

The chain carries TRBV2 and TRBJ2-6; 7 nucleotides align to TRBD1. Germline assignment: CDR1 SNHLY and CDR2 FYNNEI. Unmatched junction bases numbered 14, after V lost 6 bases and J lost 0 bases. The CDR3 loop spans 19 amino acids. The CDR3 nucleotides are TGTGCCAGCAGCGCTAAAAGGGACAGTCCTACCTCTGGGGCCAACGTCCTGACTTTC. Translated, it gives CASSAKRDSPTSGANVLTF.

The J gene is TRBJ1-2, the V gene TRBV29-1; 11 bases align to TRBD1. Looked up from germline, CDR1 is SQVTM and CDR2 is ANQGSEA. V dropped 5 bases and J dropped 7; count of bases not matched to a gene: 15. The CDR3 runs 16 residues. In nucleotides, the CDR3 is TGCAGCGTTCAATCCCGTGGGGGACAGGGGGAATTTGGCTACACCTTC. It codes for CSVQSRGGQGEFGYTF.

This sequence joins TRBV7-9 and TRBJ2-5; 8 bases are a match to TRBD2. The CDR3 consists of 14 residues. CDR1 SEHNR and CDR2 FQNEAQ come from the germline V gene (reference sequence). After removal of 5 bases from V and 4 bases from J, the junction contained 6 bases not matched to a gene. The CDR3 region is CASSRREVRETQYF. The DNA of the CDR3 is TGTGCCAGCAGCCGGCGGGAGGTGAGAGAGACCCAGTACTTC.

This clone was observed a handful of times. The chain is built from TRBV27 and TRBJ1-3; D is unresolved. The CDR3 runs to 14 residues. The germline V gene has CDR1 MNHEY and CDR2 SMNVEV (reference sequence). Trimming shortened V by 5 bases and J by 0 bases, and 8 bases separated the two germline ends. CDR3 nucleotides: TGTGCCAGCAGTCCCTGGGCCTCTGGAAACACCATATATTTT. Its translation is CASSPWASGNTIYF.

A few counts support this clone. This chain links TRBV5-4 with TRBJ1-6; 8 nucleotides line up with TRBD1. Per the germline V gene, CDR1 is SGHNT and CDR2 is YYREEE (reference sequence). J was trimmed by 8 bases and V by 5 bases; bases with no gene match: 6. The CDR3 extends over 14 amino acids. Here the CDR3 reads CASRRDRKYSPLHF. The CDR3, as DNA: TGTGCCAGCAGGCGGGACAGGAAGTATTCACCCCTCCACTTT.

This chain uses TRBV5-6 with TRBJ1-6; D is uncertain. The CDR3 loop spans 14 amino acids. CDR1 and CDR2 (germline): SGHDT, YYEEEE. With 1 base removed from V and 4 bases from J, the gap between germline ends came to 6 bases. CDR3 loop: CASSLRGYNSPLHF. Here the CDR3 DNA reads TGTGCCAGCAGCTTGCGCGGTTATAATTCACCCCTCCACTTT.

The CDR3, as DNA: TGTGCCAGCAGCTCACAAAGGGGAGGAGAGACCCAGTACTTC. Translating it yields CASSSQRGGETQYF. The chain is built from TRBV11-2 and TRBJ2-5; D may be TRBD2 (6 bases). CDR3 length equals 14 residues. Trimming removed 4 bases at V and 4 bases at J, with 13 bases between. Looked up from germline, CDR1 is SGHAT and CDR2 is FQNNGV.

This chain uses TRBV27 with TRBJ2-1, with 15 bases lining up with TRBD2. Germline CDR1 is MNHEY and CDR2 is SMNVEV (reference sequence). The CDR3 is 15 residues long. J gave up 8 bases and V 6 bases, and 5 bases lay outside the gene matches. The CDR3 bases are TGTGCCAGCAGGGGACTAGCGGGGGGCTTTGATGAGCAGTTCTTC. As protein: CASRGLAGGFDEQFF.

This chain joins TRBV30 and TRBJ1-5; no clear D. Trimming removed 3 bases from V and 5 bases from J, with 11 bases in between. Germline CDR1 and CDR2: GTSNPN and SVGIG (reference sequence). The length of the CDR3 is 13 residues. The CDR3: CAWSKGGHQPQHF. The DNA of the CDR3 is TGTGCCTGGAGCAAAGGAGGGCATCAGCCCCAGCATTTT.

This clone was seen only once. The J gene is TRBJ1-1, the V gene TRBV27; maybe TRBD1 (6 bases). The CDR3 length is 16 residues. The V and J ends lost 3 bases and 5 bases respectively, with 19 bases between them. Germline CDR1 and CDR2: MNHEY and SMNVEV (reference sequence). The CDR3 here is CASSFGAMGARTEAFF. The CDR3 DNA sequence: TGTGCCAGCAGTTTTGGGGCCATGGGGGCGCGGACTGAAGCTTTCTTT.

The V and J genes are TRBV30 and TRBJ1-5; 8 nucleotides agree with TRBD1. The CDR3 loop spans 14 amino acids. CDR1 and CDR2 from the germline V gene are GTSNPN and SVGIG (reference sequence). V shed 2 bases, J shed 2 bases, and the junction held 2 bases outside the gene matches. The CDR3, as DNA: TGTGCCTGGAGTCGGGGACAGGGCAATCAGCCCCAGCATTTT. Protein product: CAWSRGQGNQPQHF.

The CDR3 is CATTSGSGTDTQYF. CDR3 bases: TGTGCCACCACTAGCGGGAGTGGCACAGATACGCAGTATTTT. The rearrangement links TRBV6-1 to TRBJ2-3, with 11 bases identical to TRBD2. There are 14 residues in the CDR3. Germline CDR1 and CDR2: MNHNS and SASEGT. V lost 10 bases, J lost 1 base, and 4 bases stayed unmatched.

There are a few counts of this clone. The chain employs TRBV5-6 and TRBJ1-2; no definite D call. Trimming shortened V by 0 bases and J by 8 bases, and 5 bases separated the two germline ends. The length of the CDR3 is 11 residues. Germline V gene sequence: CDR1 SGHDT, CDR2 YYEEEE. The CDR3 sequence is CASSLAGGYTF. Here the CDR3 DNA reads TGTGCCAGCAGCTTGGCCGGGGGCTACACCTTC. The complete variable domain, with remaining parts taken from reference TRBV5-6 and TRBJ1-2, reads DAGVTQSPTHLIKTRGQQVTLRCSPKSGHDTVSWYQQALGQGPQFIFQYYEEEERQRGNFPDRFSGHQFPNYSSELNVNALLLGDSALYLCASSLAGGYTFGSGTRLTVV.

The CDR3 loop reads CASSPGSDFNQPQHF. CDR3 sequence (DNA): TGTGCCAGCTCACCCGGCTCGGACTTCAATCAGCCCCAGCATTTT. V gene TRBV18 combines with J gene TRBJ1-5, with unresolved D. Germline-derived CDR1 and CDR2 are KGHSH and LQKENI. The V gene lost 3 bases and the J gene lost 3 bases, with 12 bases spanning the gap. This CDR3 is built from 15 residues.

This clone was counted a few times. Here the CDR3 reads CASSIVPGGHEQFF. CDR3 DNA: TGTGCCAGTAGTATAGTTCCAGGGGGGCATGAGCAGTTCTTC. The chain uses TRBV19 and TRBJ2-1, with D possibly being TRBD1 (7 bases). V was shortened by 1 base and J by 8 bases, with 12 bases between the two germline ends. Germline CDR1 LNHDA, CDR2 SQIVND (reference sequence). The CDR3 loop spans 14 amino acids.

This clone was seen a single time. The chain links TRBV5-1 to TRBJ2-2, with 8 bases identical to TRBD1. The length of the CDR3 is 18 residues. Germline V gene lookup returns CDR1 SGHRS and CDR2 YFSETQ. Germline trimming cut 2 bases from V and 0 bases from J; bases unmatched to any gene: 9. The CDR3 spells CASSFRTGSTANTGELFF. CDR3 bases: TGCGCCAGCAGCTTCCGGACAGGGTCAACAGCGAACACCGGGGAGCTGTTTTTT.

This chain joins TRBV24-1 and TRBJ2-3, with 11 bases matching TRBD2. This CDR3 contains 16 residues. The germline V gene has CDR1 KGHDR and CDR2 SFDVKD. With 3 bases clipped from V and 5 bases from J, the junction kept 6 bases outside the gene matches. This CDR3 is CATSDIAGGPVDTQYF. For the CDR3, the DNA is TGTGCCACCAGTGATATAGCGGGAGGGCCCGTAGATACGCAGTATTTT.

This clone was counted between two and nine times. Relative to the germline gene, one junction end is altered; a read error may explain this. The CDR3 DNA reads TGTGCCAGCAGTCACCGGGACAAGGAGTGGAACTTT. Protein sequence: CASSHRDKEWNF. V usage is TRBV12-3 or TRBV12-4 and J usage is TRBJ1-1, with D tentatively TRBD1 (6 bases). This CDR3 has 12 residues.

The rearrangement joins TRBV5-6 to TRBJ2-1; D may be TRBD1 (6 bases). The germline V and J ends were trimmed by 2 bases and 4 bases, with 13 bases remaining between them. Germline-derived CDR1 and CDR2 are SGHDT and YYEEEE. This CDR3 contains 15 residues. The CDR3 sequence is CASSLVQGSYNEQFF. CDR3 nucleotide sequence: TGTGCCAGCAGCTTAGTACAGGGATCTTACAATGAGCAGTTCTTC.

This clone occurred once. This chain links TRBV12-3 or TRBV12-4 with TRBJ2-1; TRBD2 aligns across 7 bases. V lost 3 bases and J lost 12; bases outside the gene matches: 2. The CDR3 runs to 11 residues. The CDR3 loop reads CASSFGGTQFF. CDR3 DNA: TGTGCCAGCAGTTTCGGGGGGACGCAGTTCTTC.

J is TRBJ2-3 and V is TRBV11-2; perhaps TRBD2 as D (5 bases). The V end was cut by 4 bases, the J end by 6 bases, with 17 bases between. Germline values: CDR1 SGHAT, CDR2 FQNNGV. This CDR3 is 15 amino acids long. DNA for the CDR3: TGTGCCAGCAGCTCCCGTCCGGATAGCGCGGATACGCAGTATTTT. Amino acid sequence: CASSSRPDSADTQYF. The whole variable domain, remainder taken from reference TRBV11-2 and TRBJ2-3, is EAGVAQSPRYKIIEKRQSVAFWCNPISGHATLYWYQQILGQGPKLLIQFQNNGVVDDSQLPKDRFSAERLKGVDSTLKIQPAKLEDSAVYLCASSSRPDSADTQYFGPGTRLTVL.

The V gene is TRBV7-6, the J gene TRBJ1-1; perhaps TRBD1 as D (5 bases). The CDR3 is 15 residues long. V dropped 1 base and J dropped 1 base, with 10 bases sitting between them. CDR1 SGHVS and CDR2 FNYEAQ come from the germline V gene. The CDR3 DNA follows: TGTGCCAGCAGCTTAGTCGGGGGAGGGAACACTGAAGCTTTCTTT. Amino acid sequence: CASSLVGGGNTEAFF.

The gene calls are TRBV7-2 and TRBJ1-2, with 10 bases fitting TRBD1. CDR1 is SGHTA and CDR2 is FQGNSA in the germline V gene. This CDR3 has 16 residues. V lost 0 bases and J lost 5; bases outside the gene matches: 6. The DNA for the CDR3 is TGTGCCAGCAGCTTAGCCGGGACAGGGGTCGGGTATGGCTACACCTTC. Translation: CASSLAGTGVGYGYTF.

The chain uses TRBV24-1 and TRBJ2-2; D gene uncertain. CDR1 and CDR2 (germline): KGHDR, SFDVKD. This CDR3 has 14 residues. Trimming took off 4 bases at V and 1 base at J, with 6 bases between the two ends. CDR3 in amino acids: CATSELRNTGELFF. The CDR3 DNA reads TGTGCCACCAGTGAGCTGAGGAACACCGGGGAGCTGTTTTTT.

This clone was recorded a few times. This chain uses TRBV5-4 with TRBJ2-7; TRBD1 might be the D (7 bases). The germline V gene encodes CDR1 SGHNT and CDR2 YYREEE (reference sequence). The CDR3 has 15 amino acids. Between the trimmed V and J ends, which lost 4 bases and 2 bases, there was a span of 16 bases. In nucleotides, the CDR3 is TGTGCCAGCAGCCCACCGGAGGGGGCCCCCTACGAGCAGTACTTC. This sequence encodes CASSPPEGAPYEQYF. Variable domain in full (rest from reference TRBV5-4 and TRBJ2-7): ETGVTQSPTHLIKTRGQQVTLRCSSQSGHNTVSWYQQALGQGPQFIFQYYREEENGRGNFPPRFSGLQFPNYSSELNVNALELDDSALYLCASSPPEGAPYEQYFGPGTRLTVT.

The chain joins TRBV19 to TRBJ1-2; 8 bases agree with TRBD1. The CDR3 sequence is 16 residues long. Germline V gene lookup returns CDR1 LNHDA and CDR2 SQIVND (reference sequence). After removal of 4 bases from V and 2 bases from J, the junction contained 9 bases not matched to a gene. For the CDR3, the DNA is TGTGCCAGTAGTACGATTGGAACAGGGGGGAACTATGGCTACACCTTC. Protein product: CASSTIGTGGNYGYTF. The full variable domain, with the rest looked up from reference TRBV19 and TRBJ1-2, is DGGITQSPKYLFRKEGQNVTLSCEQNLNHDAMYWYRQDPGQGLRLIYYSQIVNDFQKGDIAEGYSVSREKKESFPLTVTSAQKNPTAFYLCASSTIGTGGNYGYTFGSGTRLTVV.